This T cell receptor beta chain originates from a study of cytomegalovirus exposure and HLA in healthy donors. The V end was cut by 1 base, the J end by 3 bases, with 22 bases between. This CDR3 spans 18 amino acids. Germline V gene lookup returns CDR1 SGHVS and CDR2 FNYEAQ. Regarding the study as a whole: 87-base-pair reads could not separate some V segments, including TRBV6-2 and TRBV6-3. What a later analysis showed was that several of the most significant clusters appeared linked to common viral pathogens.

With regard to this clone: Its antigen is unidentified.

PCR was performed using 60 Vbeta and 13 Jbeta primers. Assay used: immunoSEQ multiplex PCR; TCRdb lists only in-frame clones, some missing. This table has about 96,000 clones, under 85% appearing once. The sequence derives from an older woman in good health and CMV-seropositive. Sequences were obtained from PBMCs. The chain carries TRBV7-6 and TRBJ2-7; the D gene is possibly TRBD1 (6 bases). The CDR3 here is CASSLVQGPQGKDYEQYF. For the CDR3, the DNA is TGTGCCAGCAGCTTAGTCCAGGGGCCGCAGGGTAAGGACTACGAGCAGTACTTC.